The present T cell receptor (beta chain) was sequenced within a study of graft-versus-host responses after intestinal transplantation. Study as a whole: Each recipient received anti-thymocyte globulin induction, then tacrolimus and steroids for around three years.

The germline V gene encodes CDR1 MNHNS and CDR2 SASEGT. V gave up 4 bases and J gave up 4 bases, with 7 bases separating them. The CDR3 is 13 residues long. Overall study results and limits: Recipient marrow contained GvH clones, some of which appeared first in ileum or blood.

Method: immunoSEQ multiplex PCR; TCRdb's copy keeps in-frame clones and lacks some. The sample records tens of thousands of clones, around 90% being singletons. This clone showed up just a few times. What it binds is not known. The receptor comes from a human donor who received an intestinal transplant. This specimen was unstimulated CD8+ T cells sorted from spleen or lymph node cells, taken before intestinal transplant. This chain links TRBV6-1 with TRBJ2-2; D might be TRBD1 or TRBD2, each matching 6 bases. CDR3 residues: CASSAGATGELFF. The CDR3 DNA reads as TGTGCCAGCAGTGCGGGGGCCACCGGGGAGCTGTTTTTT.